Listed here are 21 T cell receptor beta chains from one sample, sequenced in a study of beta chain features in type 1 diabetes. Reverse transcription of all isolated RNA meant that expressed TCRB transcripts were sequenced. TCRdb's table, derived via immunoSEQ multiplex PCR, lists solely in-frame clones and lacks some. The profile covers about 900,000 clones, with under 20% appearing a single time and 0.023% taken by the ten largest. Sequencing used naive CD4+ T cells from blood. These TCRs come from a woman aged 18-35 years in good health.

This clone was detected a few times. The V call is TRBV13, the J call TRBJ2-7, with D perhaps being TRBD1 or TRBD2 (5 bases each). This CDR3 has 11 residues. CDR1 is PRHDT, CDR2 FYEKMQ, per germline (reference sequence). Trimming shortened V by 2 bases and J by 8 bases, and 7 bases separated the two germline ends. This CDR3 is CASSLTGQQYF. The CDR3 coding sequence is TGTGCCAGCAGCTTAACGGGACAGCAGTACTTC.

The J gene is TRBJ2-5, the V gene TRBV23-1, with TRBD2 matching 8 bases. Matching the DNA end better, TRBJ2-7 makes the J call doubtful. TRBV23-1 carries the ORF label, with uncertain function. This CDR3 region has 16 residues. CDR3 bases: TGCGCCAGCATGAGTCGGGGGGGCGGGTCGCCCTACGAGCAGTACTTC. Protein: CASMSRGGGSPYEQYF.

The CDR3 reads CASSLGPVGELFF. The CDR3 DNA is TGTGCCAGCAGCTTAGGGCCTGTGGGGGAGCTGTTTTTT. The J gene is TRBJ2-2, the V gene TRBV11-3; D is unclear. The germline V gene has CDR1 SGHNT and CDR2 YENEEA. Trimming shortened V by 1 base and J by 8 bases, and 8 bases separated the two germline ends. CDR3 size: 13 residues.

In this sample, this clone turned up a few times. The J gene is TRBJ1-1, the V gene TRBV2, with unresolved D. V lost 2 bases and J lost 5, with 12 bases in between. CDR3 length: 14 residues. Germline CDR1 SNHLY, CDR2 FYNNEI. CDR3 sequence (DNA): TGTGCCAGCAGTGAACAGGACGTCAGGACTGAAGCTTTCTTT. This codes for CASSEQDVRTEAFF.

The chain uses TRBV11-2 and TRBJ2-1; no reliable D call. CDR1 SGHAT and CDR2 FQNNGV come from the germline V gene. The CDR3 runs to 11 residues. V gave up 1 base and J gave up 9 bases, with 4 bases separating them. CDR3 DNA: TGTGCCAGCAGCTTAGTTATTGAGCAGTTCTTC. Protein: CASSLVIEQFF.

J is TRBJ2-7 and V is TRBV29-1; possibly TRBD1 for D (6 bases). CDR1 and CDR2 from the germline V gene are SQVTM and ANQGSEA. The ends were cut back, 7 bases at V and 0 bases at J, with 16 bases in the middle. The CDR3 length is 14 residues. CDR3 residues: CSAPGQTSSYEQYF. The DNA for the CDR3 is TGCAGCGCCCCAGGACAGACCAGCTCCTACGAGCAGTACTTC.

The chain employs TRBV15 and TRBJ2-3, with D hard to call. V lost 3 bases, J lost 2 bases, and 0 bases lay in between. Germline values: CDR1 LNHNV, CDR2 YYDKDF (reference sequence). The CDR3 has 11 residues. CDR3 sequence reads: CATSSTDTQYF. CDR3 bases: TGTGCCACCAGCAGCACAGATACGCAGTATTTT.

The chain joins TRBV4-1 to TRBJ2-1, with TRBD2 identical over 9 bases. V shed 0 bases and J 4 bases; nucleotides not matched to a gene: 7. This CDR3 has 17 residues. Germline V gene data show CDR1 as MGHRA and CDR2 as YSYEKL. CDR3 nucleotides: TGCGCCAGCAGCCAAGAGGGACTAGCAGGTCGATACAATGAGCAGTTCTTC. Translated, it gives CASSQEGLAGRYNEQFF.

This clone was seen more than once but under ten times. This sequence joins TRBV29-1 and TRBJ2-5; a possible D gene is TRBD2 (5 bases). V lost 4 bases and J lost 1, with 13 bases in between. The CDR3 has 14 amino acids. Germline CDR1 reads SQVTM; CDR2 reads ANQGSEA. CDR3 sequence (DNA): TGCAGCGTTGTAGCGTTAACAGCCCAAGAGACCCAGTACTTC. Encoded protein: CSVVALTAQETQYF.

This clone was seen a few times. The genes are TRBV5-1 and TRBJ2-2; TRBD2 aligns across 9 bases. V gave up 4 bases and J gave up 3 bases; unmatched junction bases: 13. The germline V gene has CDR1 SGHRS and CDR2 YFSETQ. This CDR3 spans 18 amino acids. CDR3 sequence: CASSPRSTSGFYTGELFF. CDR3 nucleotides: TGCGCCAGCAGCCCCCGATCGACTAGCGGCTTTTACACCGGGGAGCTGTTTTTT.

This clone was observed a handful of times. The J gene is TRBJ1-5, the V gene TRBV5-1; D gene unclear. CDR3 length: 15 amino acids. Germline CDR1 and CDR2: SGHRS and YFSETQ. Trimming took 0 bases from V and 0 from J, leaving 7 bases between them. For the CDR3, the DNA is TGCGCCAGCAGCTTGGGGCCGAATAGCAATCAGCCCCAGCATTTT. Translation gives CASSLGPNSNQPQHF.

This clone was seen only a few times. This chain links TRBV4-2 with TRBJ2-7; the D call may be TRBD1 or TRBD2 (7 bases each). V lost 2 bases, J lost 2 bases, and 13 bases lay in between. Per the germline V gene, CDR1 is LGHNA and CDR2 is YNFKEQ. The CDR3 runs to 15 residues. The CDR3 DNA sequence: TGTGCCAGCAGCCAACCGGGGAGGGGGCCCTACGAGCAGTACTTC. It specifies CASSQPGRGPYEQYF.

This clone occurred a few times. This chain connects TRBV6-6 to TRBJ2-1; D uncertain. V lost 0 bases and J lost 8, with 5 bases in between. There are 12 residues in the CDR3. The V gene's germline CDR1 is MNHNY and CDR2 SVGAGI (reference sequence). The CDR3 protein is CASSYSQHEQFF. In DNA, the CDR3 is TGTGCCAGCAGTTACTCGCAGCATGAGCAGTTCTTC.

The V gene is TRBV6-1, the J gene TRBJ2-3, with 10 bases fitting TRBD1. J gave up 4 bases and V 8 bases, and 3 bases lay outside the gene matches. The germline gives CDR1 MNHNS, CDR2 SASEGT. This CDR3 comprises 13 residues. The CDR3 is CASCGQGADTQYF. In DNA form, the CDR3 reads TGTGCCAGCTGTGGACAGGGGGCAGATACGCAGTATTTT.

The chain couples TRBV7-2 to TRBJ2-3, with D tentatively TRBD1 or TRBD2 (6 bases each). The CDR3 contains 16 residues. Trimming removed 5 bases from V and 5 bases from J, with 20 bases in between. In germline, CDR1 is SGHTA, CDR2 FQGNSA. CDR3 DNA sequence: TGTGCCAGCAGCCACGGCTGGGGGGCTGCACGAGATACGCAGTATTTT. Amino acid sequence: CASSHGWGAARDTQYF.

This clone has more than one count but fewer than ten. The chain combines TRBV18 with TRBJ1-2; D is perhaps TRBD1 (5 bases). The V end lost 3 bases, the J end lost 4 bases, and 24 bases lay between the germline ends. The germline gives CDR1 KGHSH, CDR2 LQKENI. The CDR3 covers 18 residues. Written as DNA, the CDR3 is TGTGCCAGCTCACCCTTTGACATGAATCCCAGCGGGACCTATGGCTACACCTTC. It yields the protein CASSPFDMNPSGTYGYTF.

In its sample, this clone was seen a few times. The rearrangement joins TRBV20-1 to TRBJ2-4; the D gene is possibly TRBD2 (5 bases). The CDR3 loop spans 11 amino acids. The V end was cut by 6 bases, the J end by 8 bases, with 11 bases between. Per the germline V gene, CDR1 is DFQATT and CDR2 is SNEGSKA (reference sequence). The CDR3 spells CSAGNGDIQYF. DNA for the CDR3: TGCAGTGCCGGGAACGGGGACATTCAGTACTTC.

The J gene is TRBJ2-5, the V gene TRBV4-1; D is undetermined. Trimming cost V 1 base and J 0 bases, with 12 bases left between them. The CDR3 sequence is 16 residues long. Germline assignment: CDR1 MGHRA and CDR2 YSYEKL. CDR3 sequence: CASSQVSSNNQETQYF. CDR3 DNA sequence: TGCGCCAGCAGCCAAGTTTCGTCGAACAACCAAGAGACCCAGTACTTC.

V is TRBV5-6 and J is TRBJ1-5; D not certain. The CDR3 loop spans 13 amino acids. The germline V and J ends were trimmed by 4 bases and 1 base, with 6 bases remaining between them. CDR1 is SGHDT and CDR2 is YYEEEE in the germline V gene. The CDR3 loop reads CASSIGSNQPQHF. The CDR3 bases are TGTGCCAGCAGCATAGGGAGCAATCAGCCCCAGCATTTT.

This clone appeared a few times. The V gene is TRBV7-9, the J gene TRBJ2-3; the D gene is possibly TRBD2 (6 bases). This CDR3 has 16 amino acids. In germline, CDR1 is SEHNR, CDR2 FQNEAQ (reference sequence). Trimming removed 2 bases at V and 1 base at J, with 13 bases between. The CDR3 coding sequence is TGTGCCAGCAGCTTAATCATTAGCGGCCGCACAGATACGCAGTATTTT. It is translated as CASSLIISGRTDTQYF.

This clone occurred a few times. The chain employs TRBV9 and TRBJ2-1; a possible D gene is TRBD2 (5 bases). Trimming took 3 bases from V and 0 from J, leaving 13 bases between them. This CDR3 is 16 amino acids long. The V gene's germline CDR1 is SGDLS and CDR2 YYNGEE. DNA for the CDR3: TGTGCCAGCAGCGCCTTTAGCGTCAGCTCCTACAATGAGCAGTTCTTC. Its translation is CASSAFSVSSYNEQFF.